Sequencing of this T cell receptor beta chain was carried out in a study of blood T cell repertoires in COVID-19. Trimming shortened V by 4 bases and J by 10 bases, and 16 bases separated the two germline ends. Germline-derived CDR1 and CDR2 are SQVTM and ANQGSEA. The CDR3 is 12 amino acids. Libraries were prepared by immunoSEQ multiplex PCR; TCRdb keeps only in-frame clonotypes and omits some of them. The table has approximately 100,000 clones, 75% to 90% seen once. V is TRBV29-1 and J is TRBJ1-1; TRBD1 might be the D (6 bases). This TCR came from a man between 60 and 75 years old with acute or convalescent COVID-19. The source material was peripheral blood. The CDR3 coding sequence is TGCAGCGTTGTAGGGGACACCTCCGGAGCTTTCTTT. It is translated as CSVVGDTSGAFF.